This TCR beta chain was documented in a study of cytomegalovirus exposure and HLA in healthy donors. With regard to this clone: Its antigen remains unidentified.

General study results and limits: Sequencing likely generated an artifact that appeared as a cluster of highly shared sequence variants. A list of approximately 150 TCR beta chains associated with cytomegalovirus was given. At a 0.05 false discovery rate, a later analysis found some 18,000 TCR beta sequences to be associated with HLA alleles.

Germline trimming cut 5 bases from V and 4 bases from J; bases unmatched to any gene: 4. Germline CDR1 and CDR2: MNHNY and SVGAGI (reference sequence). The length of the CDR3 is 14 residues. The PCR made use of 60 Vbeta and 13 Jbeta primers. The repertoire was sequenced with immunoSEQ multiplex PCR; TCRdb's copy has only in-frame clones and lacks some. The repertoire has 95,000 to 100,000 clones, roughly three quarters of them found once; the top ten carry less than 8.5%. This sequence was found in a female donor in good health and CMV-seronegative. The rearrangement joins TRBV6-6 to TRBJ2-2, with 7 bases fitting TRBD1. The material sequenced was PBMCs. The CDR3 loop is CASSLQGITGELFF. The CDR3 nucleotides are TGTGCCAGCAGTCTACAGGGGATCACCGGGGAGCTGTTTTTT.